Listed below are T cell receptor beta chains from one sample, sequenced in a study of T cell responses to AZD1222 COVID-19 vaccine. Using immunoSEQ multiplex PCR, the repertoire was profiled, and TCRdb retains in-frame clones only, with some absent. The repertoire holds approximately 190,000 clones, with around 93% as singletons. This material consisted of peripheral blood, taken 28 days after the second AZD1222 dose. The source is an adult who received the AZD1222 COVID-19 vaccine. Both conserved end residues are part of each CDR3. Fields, in order: clone size, V gene, J gene, D gene, CDR3 DNA, CDR3 protein. The D gene is left open where the match is weak. The size entry is marked missing in some rows and otherwise reads once, few, many or a size class.

-,TRBV27,TRBJ2-5,-,TGTGCCAGCAGCCCCCAGTTGGGGACCCAGTACTTC,CASSPQLGTQYF
once,TRBV28,TRBJ2-7,TRBD2,TGTGCCAGCAGTAGCGGGGGGGCTACCTACGAGCAGTACTTC,CASSSGGATYEQYF
-,TRBV29-1,TRBJ1-2,-,TGCAGCGTAGAGGACAGTAACTATGGCTACACCTTC,CSVEDSNYGYTF
-,TRBV6-5,TRBJ2-3,-,TGTGCCAGCAGTTACAGACTCTTTAGCACAGATACGCAGTATTTT,CASSYRLFSTDTQYF
-,TRBV11-2,TRBJ2-1,-,TGTGCCAGCAGCTTCGTACCTGGAGGAAATGAGCAGTTCTTC,CASSFVPGGNEQFF
-,TRBV6-5,TRBJ1-5,TRBD1,TGTGCCAGCAGAACCCGGGACAGAGGCCAGCCCCAGCATTTT,CASRTRDRGQPQHF
few,TRBV24-1,TRBJ1-3,-,TGTGCCACCAGTGATCCACACGAACACGGGGCAAATGGAAACACCATATATTTT,CATSDPHEHGANGNTIYF
-,TRBV5-1,TRBJ1-2,TRBD1,TGCGCCAGCAGCGCGCAGACAGGGATTAACTATGGCTACACCTTC,CASSAQTGINYGYTF
-,TRBV2,TRBJ1-5,TRBD1,TGTGCCAACGGTCAAGGGACAGGCCTTAGTTCCAATCAGCCCCAGCATTTT,CANGQGTGLSSNQPQHF
-,TRBV2,TRBJ2-1,TRBD1,TGTGCCACCCTACCGGGACAGGGTTTTGGTGAGCAGTTCTTC,CATLPGQGFGEQFF